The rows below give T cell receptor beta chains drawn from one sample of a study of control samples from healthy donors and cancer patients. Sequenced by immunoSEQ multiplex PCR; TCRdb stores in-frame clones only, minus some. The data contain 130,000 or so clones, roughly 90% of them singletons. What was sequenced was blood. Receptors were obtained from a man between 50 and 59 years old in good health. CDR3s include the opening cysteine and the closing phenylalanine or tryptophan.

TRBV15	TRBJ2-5	CATSRDQETQYF
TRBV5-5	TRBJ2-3	CASSLWIDITDTQYF
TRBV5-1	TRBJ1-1	CASSKAALNTEAFF
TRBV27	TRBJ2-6	CASSLWGVSGANVLTF
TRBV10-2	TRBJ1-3	CASSDPGQRTGNTIYF
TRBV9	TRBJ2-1	CASSVTGVSYNEQFF
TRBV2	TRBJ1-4	CASSEFGGRENEKLFF
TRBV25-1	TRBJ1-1	CASSEPAGGDTEAFF
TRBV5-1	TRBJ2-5	CASSLDQVGWETQYF
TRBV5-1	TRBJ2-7	CASSLETGYSYEQYF
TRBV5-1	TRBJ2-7	CASSRDRGDEQYF
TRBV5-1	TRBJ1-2	CASSLNTNYGYTF
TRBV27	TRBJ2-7	CASSFLRDNPSEQYF
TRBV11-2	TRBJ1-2	CASSFLGEGDGYTF
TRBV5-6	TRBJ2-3	CASSYIPRGGNTDTQYF
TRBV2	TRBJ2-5	CACAGAGETQYF
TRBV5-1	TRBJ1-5	CASKRDLENQPQHF
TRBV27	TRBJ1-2	CASSLRGVGSYGYTF
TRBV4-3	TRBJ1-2	CASSQRISDRGYGYTF
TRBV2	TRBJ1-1	CASSPRQGGNTEAFF
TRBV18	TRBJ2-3	CASSPPGQGTDTQYF
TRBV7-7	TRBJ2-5	CASSSGSLTQYF
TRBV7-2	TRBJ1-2	CASSLGSSGGYTF
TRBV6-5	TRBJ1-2	CASSYVRGPSNYGYTF
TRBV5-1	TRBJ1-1	CASSITGSGNTEAFF
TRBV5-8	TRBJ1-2	CASSLAGRYGYTF
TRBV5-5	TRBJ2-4	CASSFATDRDIQYF
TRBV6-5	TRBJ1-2	CASSTGYGYTF
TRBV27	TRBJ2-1	CASSLYGNEQFF
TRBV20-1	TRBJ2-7	CSAARDYEQYF
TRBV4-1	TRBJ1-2	CASSQERGGYTF
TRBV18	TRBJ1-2	CASSPAQGNYGYTF
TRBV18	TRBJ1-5	CASSPQGVSNQPQHF
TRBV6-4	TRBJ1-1	CASSVNVQGVTEAFF
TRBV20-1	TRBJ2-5	CSASTYQETQYF
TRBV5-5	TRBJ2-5	CASSMTGLETQYF
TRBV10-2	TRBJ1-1	CASSLSQGLEAFF
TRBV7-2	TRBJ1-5	CASSLDGGPQHF
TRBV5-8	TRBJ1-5	CASSLWEQGSNQPQHF
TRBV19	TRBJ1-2	CASTPQKGTSNYGYTF
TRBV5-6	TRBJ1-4	CASSLARSGARTNEKLFF
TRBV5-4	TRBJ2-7	CASSLTTEAYEQYF
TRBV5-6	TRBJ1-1	CASSLGGQMNTEAFF
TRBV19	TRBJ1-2	CASSAGGLIYGYTF
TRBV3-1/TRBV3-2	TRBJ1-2	CASSQEDGGDYGYTF
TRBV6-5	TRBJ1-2	CASSQGANYGYTF
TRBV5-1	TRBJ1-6	CASSLQGEGGSPLHF
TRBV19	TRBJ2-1	CASSIQGAYNEQFF
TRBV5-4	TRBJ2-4	CASSPTAENIQYF
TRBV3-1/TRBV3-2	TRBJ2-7	CASSQRAYEQYF
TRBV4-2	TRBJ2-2	CASSQGGQIGTGELFF
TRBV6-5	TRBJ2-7	CASSSLDVPGEQYF
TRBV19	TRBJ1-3	CASAIRGTFFDYSGNTIYF